Shown below are 32 T cell receptor beta chains from a single sample sequenced in a study of T cell responses to AZD1222 COVID-19 vaccine. The assay was immunoSEQ multiplex PCR, and TCRdb's table has in-frame clones only and misses some. The sample has some 64,000 clones; 65% to 80% are singletons. The source was peripheral blood, collected on day 0 of AZD1222 vaccination. The receptors derive from an adult in good health.

CDR3 protein: CASSMRTGADTQYF. The CDR3 coding sequence is TGCGCCAGCAGCATGCGGACAGGGGCAGATACGCAGTATTTT. The chain recombines TRBV5-1 with TRBJ2-3; 9 nucleotides agree with TRBD1. The germline CDR1 and CDR2 sequences are SGHRS and YFSETQ. After removal of 4 bases from V and 4 bases from J, the junction contained 4 bases not matched to a gene. The CDR3 is made up of 14 amino acids.

This sequence joins TRBV27 and TRBJ2-1; D possibly corresponds to TRBD2 (5 bases). The CDR3 contains 18 residues. Trimming left V 3 bases short and J 0 bases short, with 18 bases between. Germline CDR1 is MNHEY and CDR2 is SMNVEV (reference sequence). The CDR3 sequence: CASSLGIGRRDSYNEQFF. The CDR3 nucleotides are TGTGCCAGCAGTTTGGGGATTGGACGACGGGACTCCTACAATGAGCAGTTCTTC.

The chain recombines TRBV7-2 with TRBJ1-1; TRBD1 is a possible D gene (5 bases). CDR1 is SGHTA, CDR2 FQGNSA, per germline. The V end lost 0 bases, the J end lost 8 bases, and 22 bases lay between the germline ends. There are 17 residues in the CDR3. CDR3 amino acids: CASSLAQTDAHGAEAFF. In DNA form, the CDR3 reads TGTGCCAGCAGCTTAGCGCAGACAGACGCCCACGGGGCGGAAGCTTTCTTT.

The gene calls are TRBV7-9 and TRBJ2-1; 8 bases are shared with TRBD1. From germline, CDR1 is SEHNR and CDR2 FQNEAQ (reference sequence). V dropped 1 base and J dropped 8; count of bases not matched to a gene: 4. The length of the CDR3 is 14 residues. The CDR3 is CASSLGQGIDEQFF. CDR3 bases: TGTGCCAGCAGCTTAGGACAGGGGATCGATGAGCAGTTCTTC.

The chain couples TRBV30 to TRBJ2-5, with 7 bases aligning to TRBD2. From germline, CDR1 is GTSNPN and CDR2 SVGIG (reference sequence). Trimming took 7 bases from V and 3 from J; bases not matched to a gene: 5. The CDR3 extends over 12 amino acids. The CDR3 protein is CASRGGEETQYF. The CDR3 DNA follows: TGTGCCTCCCGGGGAGGGGAAGAGACCCAGTACTTC.

The chain is built from TRBV6-5 and TRBJ2-1; D is possibly TRBD1 (5 bases). CDR1 and CDR2 (germline): MNHEY, SVGAGI. Trimming took 4 bases from V and 0 from J, leaving 13 bases between them. The CDR3 totals 16 residues. In DNA, the CDR3 is TGTGCCAGCAGTTGGGGCAACCCAGCCTCCTACAATGAGCAGTTCTTC. Encoded protein: CASSWGNPASYNEQFF.

The genes are TRBV4-2 and TRBJ2-2; no definite D call. The length of the CDR3 is 15 residues. Germline-derived CDR1 and CDR2 are LGHNA and YNFKEQ. V lost 0 bases and J lost 2, with 7 bases in between. CDR3: CASSQERSNTGELFF. CDR3 coding DNA: TGTGCCAGCAGCCAAGAAAGGAGTAACACCGGGGAGCTGTTTTTT.

This chain connects TRBV19 to TRBJ2-7; TRBD1 or TRBD2 may be the D gene (5 bases each). CDR3 length: 15 residues. V was clipped by 1 base and J by 2 bases, with 12 bases between them. Germline V lookup: CDR1 LNHDA, CDR2 SQIVND (reference sequence). CDR3 DNA sequence: TGTGCCAGTAGTATAGCCTCAGGGAGAACCTACGAGCAGTACTTC. It codes for CASSIASGRTYEQYF. Looking up the rest from reference TRBV19 and TRBJ2-7 gives the full variable domain: DGGITQSPKYLFRKEGQNVTLSCEQNLNHDAMYWYRQDPGQGLRLIYYSQIVNDFQKGDIAEGYSVSREKKESFPLTVTSAQKNPTAFYLCASSIASGRTYEQYFGPGTRLTVT.

The chain links TRBV18 to TRBJ2-7; D unresolved. Germline V CDR1 and CDR2: KGHSH, LQKENI. Trimming shortened V by 3 bases and J by 2 bases, and 8 bases separated the two germline ends. This CDR3 comprises 13 residues. The CDR3 coding sequence is TGTGCCAGCTCACCTCCCAGCGCCTACGAGCAGTACTTC. The encoded protein is CASSPPSAYEQYF.

V gene TRBV2 combines with J gene TRBJ2-1, with D uncertain. This CDR3 comprises 12 residues. V was cut by 5 bases and J by 4 bases, with 6 bases left in between. Germline V CDR1 and CDR2: SNHLY, FYNNEI. The CDR3 sequence is CASSQRYNEQFF. The CDR3 coding sequence is TGTGCCAGCAGTCAAAGGTACAATGAGCAGTTCTTC.

There are a few counts of this clone. The chain carries TRBV28 and TRBJ1-4; D uncertain. The germline V gene has CDR1 MDHEN and CDR2 SYDVKM. The germline V and J ends were trimmed by 6 bases and 0 bases, with 11 bases remaining between them. This CDR3 has 15 amino acids. CDR3 DNA: TGTGCCAGCAGCCCCGAAGTGGCAACTAATGAAAAACTGTTTTTT. It specifies CASSPEVATNEKLFF. Using reference TRBV28 and TRBJ1-4 for the parts outside the CDR3, the full variable domain is DVKVTQSSRYLVKRTGEKVFLECVQDMDHENMFWYRQDPGLGLRLIYFSYDVKMKEKGDIPEGYSVSREKKERFSLILESASTNQTSMYLCASSPEVATNEKLFFGSGTQLSVL.

As for this clone: One junction end does not reproduce the germline sequence, and a read error may be involved. The CDR3 sequence: CSAGDDYEQYF. DNA for the CDR3: TGCAGTGCTGGAGACGACTACGAGCAGTACTTC. The chain combines TRBV20-1 with TRBJ2-7; D is ambiguous. This CDR3 has 11 residues. Per the germline V gene, CDR1 is DFQATT and CDR2 is SNEGSKA (reference sequence).

The rearrangement joins TRBV7-8 to TRBJ1-5, with TRBD1 matching over 10 bases. The V gene's germline CDR1 is SGHVS and CDR2 FQNEAQ. Losses at the gene ends were 5 bases for V and 7 bases for J; bases not matched to a gene: 14. The CDR3 is 17 residues long. DNA for the CDR3: TGTGCCAGCAGCGCCTATCATCCGGGACAGGGGTTCCAGCCCCAGCATTTT. As protein: CASSAYHPGQGFQPQHF.

This rearrangement joins TRBV5-1 to TRBJ2-7, with D perhaps matching TRBD1 (6 bases). Between the trimmed V and J ends, which lost 4 bases and 6 bases, there was a span of 17 bases. Germline V CDR1 and CDR2: SGHRS, YFSETQ. The CDR3 is made up of 14 amino acids. The CDR3 loop reads CASSMAGVTAEQYF. As DNA, the CDR3 is TGCGCCAGCAGCATGGCAGGGGTTACAGCCGAGCAGTACTTC. The full variable domain, rest sourced from reference TRBV5-1 and TRBJ2-7, is KAGVTQTPRYLIKTRGQQVTLSCSPISGHRSVSWYQQTPGQGLQFLFEYFSETQRNKGNFPGRFSGRQFSNSRSEMNVSTLELGDSALYLCASSMAGVTAEQYFGPGTRLTVT.

The chain couples TRBV27 to TRBJ1-5; 10 bases are shared with TRBD1. V shed 3 bases and J 6 bases; nucleotides not matched to a gene: 2. The CDR3 has 14 residues. Germline lookup yields CDR1 MNHEY and CDR2 SMNVEV (reference sequence). In DNA, the CDR3 is TGTGCCAGCAGTTTGCGGACAGGGGGTCAGCCCCAGCATTTT. It codes for CASSLRTGGQPQHF.

This chain joins TRBV5-1 and TRBJ2-3, with D possibly being TRBD2 (7 bases). This CDR3 region has 15 residues. Germline CDR1 is SGHRS and CDR2 is YFSETQ. V lost 2 bases, J lost 2 bases, and 12 bases lay in between. The CDR3 DNA follows: TGCGCCAGCAGCTTTCGTGCGGGGGCCACAGATACGCAGTATTTT. It translates to CASSFRAGATDTQYF.

The genes are TRBV4-3 and TRBJ1-6; 7 bases line up with TRBD1. Germline CDR1 reads LGHNA; CDR2 reads YSLEER. The V gene end was trimmed by 0 bases and the J gene end by 15 bases; junction bases not matched to a gene: 5. This CDR3 contains 13 residues. CDR3: CASSQDRTGHLHF. CDR3 nucleotides: TGCGCCAGCAGCCAAGATCGGACAGGCCACCTCCACTTT.

The chain is built from TRBV7-2 and TRBJ2-5; TRBD2 aligns across 7 bases. This CDR3 has 13 residues. J lost 5 bases, V lost 10 bases, and 10 bases had no gene match. From germline, CDR1 is SGHTA and CDR2 FQGNSA. CDR3: CATGGGLAETQYF. The CDR3 region has the DNA TGTGCCACGGGGGGAGGACTTGCGGAGACCCAGTACTTC.

The V gene is TRBV6-4, the J gene TRBJ2-3, with 10 bases aligning to TRBD1. Looked up from germline, CDR1 is MRHNA and CDR2 is SNTAGT. CDR3 length: 15 residues. V dropped 5 bases and J dropped 3; count of bases not matched to a gene: 5. CDR3 loop: CASSFGTGETDTQYF. The CDR3 nucleotides read TGTGCCAGCAGTTTTGGGACAGGGGAAACAGATACGCAGTATTTT.

The chain recombines TRBV7-9 with TRBJ1-2; D is unclear. This CDR3 comprises 13 residues. V lost 5 bases, J lost 8 bases, and 15 bases lay in between. The V gene's germline CDR1 is SEHNR and CDR2 FQNEAQ (reference sequence). The CDR3 is CASSTQPGEGYTF. DNA for the CDR3: TGTGCCAGCAGCACCCAGCCCGGAGAAGGCTACACCTTC. Full variable domain (missing parts from reference TRBV7-9 and TRBJ1-2): DTGVSQNPRHKITKRGQNVTFRCDPISEHNRLYWYRQTLGQGPEFLTYFQNEAQLEKSRLLSDRFSAERPKGSFSTLEIQRTEQGDSAMYLCASSTQPGEGYTFGSGTRLTVV.

This chain uses TRBV18 with TRBJ1-2; a possible D gene is TRBD1 (5 bases). Trimming took 2 bases from V and 7 from J, leaving 8 bases between them. This CDR3 is 12 amino acids long. Germline assignment: CDR1 KGHSH and CDR2 LQKENI. The CDR3 loop reads CASSPGAFGYTF. In DNA form, the CDR3 reads TGTGCCAGCTCACCAGGGGCATTTGGCTACACCTTC.

The V and J genes are TRBV7-9 and TRBJ2-2, with no clear D. This CDR3 comprises 14 residues. Germline-derived CDR1 and CDR2 are SEHNR and FQNEAQ (reference sequence). V lost 1 base and J 4 bases, leaving 7 bases between the germline ends. CDR3 DNA: TGTGCCAGCAGCTTAGAGGGCCTCACCGGGGAGCTGTTTTTT. This encodes CASSLEGLTGELFF.

The V gene is TRBV28, the J gene TRBJ2-1, with D perhaps given as TRBD1 or TRBD2 (7 bases each). This CDR3 spans 13 amino acids. CDR1 and CDR2 (germline): MDHEN, SYDVKM. V was cut by 11 bases and J by 4 bases, with 15 bases left in between. The DNA of the CDR3 is TGTGCCTCAGGGGGGGATTCTTACAATGAGCAGTTCTTC. Translation: CASGGDSYNEQFF.

The rearrangement links TRBV5-1 to TRBJ2-3; D is undetermined. CDR3 size: 14 residues. In germline, CDR1 is SGHRS, CDR2 YFSETQ. V was cut by 4 bases and J by 0 bases, with 9 bases left in between. CDR3 amino acids: CASSERSSTDTQYF. For the CDR3, the DNA is TGCGCCAGCAGCGAGAGGAGCAGCACAGATACGCAGTATTTT.

This chain links TRBV18 with TRBJ2-3; 8 bases map to TRBD2. The CDR3 runs 17 residues. CDR1 and CDR2 (germline): KGHSH, LQKENI. V lost 2 bases and J lost 1; bases outside the gene matches: 8. CDR3 nucleotide sequence: TGTGCCAGCTCACCAATCTCCCCAGCGGGGGGCACAGATACGCAGTATTTT. Translation: CASSPISPAGGTDTQYF. The entire variable domain, with the rest obtained from reference TRBV18 and TRBJ2-3, is as follows: NAGVMQNPRHLVRRRGQEARLRCSPMKGHSHVYWYRQLPEEGLKFMVYLQKENIIDESGMPKERFSAEFPKEGPSILRIQQVVRGDSAAYFCASSPISPAGGTDTQYFGPGTRLTVL.

The chain couples TRBV4-1 to TRBJ1-3; 12 bases fit TRBD1. J lost 3 bases, V lost 0 bases, and 3 bases had no gene match. The germline gives CDR1 MGHRA, CDR2 YSYEKL. This CDR3 is built from 17 residues. CDR3 sequence: CASSQDGTGGIGNTIYF. CDR3 sequence (DNA): TGCGCCAGCAGCCAAGATGGGACAGGGGGCATTGGAAACACCATATATTTT.

The CDR3 spells CASSQGSGGGYGYTF. Written as DNA, the CDR3 is TGTGCCAGCAGCCAAGGATCAGGGGGCGGATATGGCTACACCTTC. The chain joins TRBV3-1 (or the pseudogene TRBV3-2) to TRBJ1-2, with 8 bases fitting TRBD1. This CDR3 has 15 amino acids. The V gene's germline CDR1 is LGHDT and CDR2 YNNKEL (reference sequence). The trim removed 1 base at V and 5 bases at J, leaving 6 bases unmatched.

This rearrangement joins TRBV7-2 to TRBJ1-6; TRBD1 agrees at 7 bases. V was clipped by 5 bases and J by 7 bases; unmatched bases: 8. The germline gives CDR1 SGHTA, CDR2 FQGNSA. The CDR3 has 15 residues. The CDR3 nucleotides are TGTGCCAGCAGCCCACAGGGGAGGGGGAATTCACCCCTCCACTTT. Protein sequence: CASSPQGRGNSPLHF.

J is TRBJ1-1 and V is TRBV12-3 or TRBV12-4, with TRBD1 as a possible D gene (5 bases). V lost 3 bases and J lost 1, with 6 bases in between. This CDR3 spans 13 amino acids. The CDR3 reads CASSLQGNTEAFF. The CDR3 DNA reads TGTGCCAGCAGTTTGCAGGGGAACACTGAAGCTTTCTTT.

This rearrangement joins TRBV6-2 or TRBV6-3 to TRBJ1-5, with TRBD1 identical over 8 bases. Germline V gives CDR1 MNHEY, CDR2 SVGEGT. Trimming took 5 bases from V and 7 from J; bases not matched to a gene: 7. This CDR3 comprises 14 residues. CDR3 in amino acids: CASSPAGGDQPQHF. The CDR3 nucleotides read TGTGCCAGCAGTCCCGCAGGGGGCGACCAGCCCCAGCATTTT.

With regard to this clone: Compared with germline, one end of the junction differs, possibly owing to a read error. The chain combines TRBV19 with TRBJ1-4; 7 bases are shared with TRBD1. Germline values: CDR1 LNHDA, CDR2 SQIVND (reference sequence). This CDR3 spans 15 amino acids. DNA of the CDR3: TGTGCCAGTACCAACCGACAGGGTCCTAACGAAAAACTGTTTTTT. It encodes CASTNRQGPNEKLFF.

Details on this clone: The identical CDR3 is also encoded by other nucleotide sequences in the sample. This rearrangement joins TRBV12-3 or TRBV12-4 to TRBJ2-7; the D call may be TRBD1 or TRBD2 (5 bases each). Trimming cost V 6 bases and J 7 bases, with 13 bases left between them. The CDR3 totals 12 residues. CDR3: CASSPGRWEQYF. As DNA, the CDR3 is TGTGCCAGCAGCCCGGGGCGGTGGGAGCAGTACTTC.